These 30 T cell receptor beta chains came from one sample sequenced in a study of OX40 agonist ivuxolimab in advanced cancers. The method was immunoSEQ multiplex PCR; TCRdb's version includes in-frame clones alone and lacks a portion of them. The sample shows 50,000 or so clones, approximately 90% of them seen only once. Sequenced here: CD4+ or CD8+ T cells sorted from blood, sampled in a trial of the OX40 agonist ivuxolimab. The receptor set was obtained from an adult with an advanced solid tumor such as melanoma, head and neck, liver or kidney cancer.

V usage is TRBV7-9 and J usage is TRBJ1-1, with TRBD1 identical over 8 bases. V gave up 4 bases and J gave up 4 bases; unmatched junction bases: 2. The CDR3 is 13 amino acids. Per germline, CDR1 SEHNR and CDR2 FQNEAQ (reference sequence). Here the CDR3 DNA reads TGTGCCAGCAGCTATGACAGGGGCACTGAAGCTTTCTTT. Translation gives CASSYDRGTEAFF. Full variable domain (outside the CDR3, taken from reference TRBV7-9 and TRBJ1-1): DTGVSQNPRHKITKRGQNVTFRCDPISEHNRLYWYRQTLGQGPEFLTYFQNEAQLEKSRLLSDRFSAERPKGSFSTLEIQRTEQGDSAMYLCASSYDRGTEAFFGQGTRLTVV.

This clone was found a few times. The gene calls are TRBV5-6 and TRBJ2-3; TRBD2 agrees at 9 bases. The CDR3 length is 17 residues. The germline V gene has CDR1 SGHDT and CDR2 YYEEEE. V lost 4 bases, J lost 4 bases, and 13 bases stayed unmatched. This CDR3 reads CASSPRSVAGVPDTQYF. CDR3 bases: TGTGCCAGCAGCCCTCGGAGTGTAGCGGGAGTACCAGATACGCAGTATTTT.

The chain is built from TRBV7-2 and TRBJ1-1, with D tentatively TRBD1 (5 bases). V was cut by 1 base and J by 3 bases, with 12 bases left in between. The CDR3 consists of 15 residues. Looked up from germline, CDR1 is SGHTA and CDR2 is FQGNSA. The CDR3 region has the DNA TGTGCCAGCAGCTTAGAAGGGGCAGCGCACACTGAAGCTTTCTTT. It specifies CASSLEGAAHTEAFF.

J is TRBJ2-7 and V is TRBV11-1; 14 positions match TRBD2. CDR1 SGHAT and CDR2 FQDESV come from the germline V gene (reference sequence). The CDR3 extends over 16 amino acids. After removal of 6 bases from V and 5 bases from J, the junction contained 9 bases not matched to a gene. Here the CDR3 DNA reads TGTGCCAGCAGACGAGGGACTAGCGGGAGTGTCCACGAGCAGTACTTC. Protein sequence: CASRRGTSGSVHEQYF.

The CDR3, as DNA: TGTGCCAGCAGCTCACTCTATGGGGATAATTCACCCCTCCACTTT. The encoded protein is CASSSLYGDNSPLHF. The V and J genes are TRBV11-2 and TRBJ1-6; D is unresolved. This CDR3 has 15 residues. Trimming took 4 bases from V and 5 from J, leaving 12 bases between them. The germline V gene has CDR1 SGHAT and CDR2 FQNNGV.

This clone was seen only once. This rearrangement joins TRBV6-6 to TRBJ1-1; 7 bases match TRBD1. The V segment lost 7 bases and the J segment 6 bases; nucleotides outside the gene matches: 8. Germline V CDR1 and CDR2: MNHNY, SVGAGI (reference sequence). The CDR3 runs 13 residues. The CDR3 nucleotides read TGTGCCAGCATACAGGGGCAGCCACCTGAAGCTTTCTTT. Amino acids: CASIQGQPPEAFF.

This sequence joins TRBV13 and TRBJ2-5; D is possibly TRBD1 (6 bases). The J call may be mistaken, given a closer DNA end match to TRBJ2-7. Per the germline V gene, CDR1 is PRHDT and CDR2 is FYEKMQ (reference sequence). The CDR3 consists of 14 residues. The CDR3 is CASSLGRGAYEQYF. CDR3 bases: TGTGCCAGCAGCTTAGGCAGGGGCGCCTACGAGCAGTACTTC.

This rearrangement joins TRBV5-1 to TRBJ2-5; D uncertain. CDR1 is SGHRS and CDR2 is YFSETQ in the germline V gene. V lost 0 bases and J 3 bases, leaving 18 bases between the germline ends. This CDR3 spans 17 amino acids. The DNA of the CDR3 is TGCGCCAGCAGCTTGGCCCGGGCAGAGACGTCGAAAGAGACCCAGTACTTC. It yields the protein CASSLARAETSKETQYF.

The chain recombines TRBV5-1 with TRBJ2-4; no firm D call. Per germline, CDR1 SGHRS and CDR2 YFSETQ. This CDR3 is 15 amino acids long. Trimming stripped 0 bases from V and 0 bases from J, with 7 bases between. CDR3 protein: CASSLDAVAKNIQYF. The CDR3 coding sequence is TGCGCCAGCAGCTTGGATGCGGTAGCCAAAAACATTCAGTACTTC.

The CDR3 DNA follows: TGCGCCAGCAGCGACCCGGGCACCCAAGAGACCCAGTACTTC. This encodes CASSDPGTQETQYF. The chain links TRBV10-1 to TRBJ2-5; D is unclear. Trimming stripped 6 bases from V and 1 base from J, with 12 bases between. Per the germline V gene, CDR1 is WNHNN and CDR2 is SYGVQD (reference sequence). This CDR3 region has 14 residues.

About this clone itself: One end of the junction does not line up with germline, which may come from a read error. Distinct nucleotide sequences in the sample also encode this CDR3. The J gene is TRBJ2-1, the V gene TRBV5-4; D is perhaps TRBD1 (6 bases). This CDR3 is 14 amino acids long. Germline assignment: CDR1 SGHNT and CDR2 YYREEE (reference sequence). The CDR3: CASSTRQEGAEQFF. The DNA for the CDR3 is TGCGCCAGCAGCACCCGACAGGAAGGGGCTGAGCAGTTCTTC.

The chain carries TRBV21-1 and TRBJ2-5; the table's D gene call, TRBD1, was not cross checked with the DNA. TRBV21-1 is a pseudogene. The CDR3 loop spans 17 amino acids. Here the CDR3 reads CASRETIGYTFSDTQYF. CDR3 DNA sequence: TGTGCCAGCAGAGAGACAATAGGCTACACTTTCTCTGATACCCAGTACTTC.

This chain links TRBV7-3 with TRBJ2-1, with 8 bases identical to TRBD2. The V and J ends lost 3 bases and 1 base, in that order; junction bases with no gene match: 14. The CDR3 sequence is 19 residues long. CDR1 is SGHTA and CDR2 is FQGTGA in the germline V gene. The CDR3 loop reads CASSFRLRSGSDSYNEQFF. DNA of the CDR3: TGTGCCAGCAGCTTTAGGCTCAGAAGCGGGAGCGATTCCTACAATGAGCAGTTCTTC.

The chain carries TRBV15 and TRBJ2-7; 8 bases match TRBD1. Germline loops: CDR1 LNHNV, CDR2 YYDKDF (reference sequence). The ends lost 0 bases at V and 2 bases at J; junction bases unmatched: 15. The CDR3 runs 19 residues. The CDR3, as DNA: TGTGCCACCAGCAGAGATCAACGGTCCAGACAGGGGCCTACCTACGAGCAGTACTTC. This codes for CATSRDQRSRQGPTYEQYF.

The chain employs TRBV11-2 and TRBJ2-7; D tentatively fits TRBD1 or TRBD2 (5 bases each). CDR1 is SGHAT, CDR2 FQNNGV, per germline. V lost 5 bases to trimming and J lost 0 bases, with 17 bases between them. This CDR3 is 16 amino acids long. The CDR3 reads CASSRRTGQSSYEQYF. In DNA form, the CDR3 reads TGTGCCAGCAGCCGAAGGACGGGGCAGAGCTCCTACGAGCAGTACTTC.

The J gene is TRBJ1-1, the V gene TRBV12-5; possibly TRBD1 for D (6 bases). The ends were cut back, 3 bases at V and 4 bases at J, with 9 bases in the middle. The CDR3 has 13 residues. The germline gives CDR1 LGHNT, CDR2 FRNRAP. The CDR3 reads CASGFTGPTEAFF. The CDR3 coding sequence is TGTGCTAGTGGTTTCACAGGGCCCACTGAAGCTTTCTTT.

The chain has TRBV6-5 and TRBJ2-5, with D tentatively TRBD1 (6 bases). Germline V gives CDR1 MNHEY, CDR2 SVGAGI. The CDR3 runs 13 residues. The V end lost 7 bases, the J end lost 4 bases, and 13 bases lay between the germline ends. The DNA for the CDR3 is TGTGCCAGCAAACAGGGACATCTAGAGACCCAGTACTTC. This sequence encodes CASKQGHLETQYF.

The rearrangement uses TRBV11-2 and TRBJ2-2; a possible D gene is TRBD1 (6 bases). Trimming shortened V by 2 bases and J by 2 bases, and 12 bases separated the two germline ends. Germline values: CDR1 SGHAT, CDR2 FQNNGV. CDR3 length: 16 residues. The CDR3 DNA reads as TGTGCCAGCAGCTTATGGCGCAGGGGAAACACCGGGGAGCTGTTTTTT. Its protein is CASSLWRRGNTGELFF.

V gene TRBV30 combines with J gene TRBJ2-7; 9 bases align to TRBD1. Per the germline V gene, CDR1 is GTSNPN and CDR2 is SVGIG (reference sequence). This CDR3 comprises 13 residues. V was pared by 4 bases and J by 2 bases, with 3 bases of the junction left unmatched. DNA for the CDR3: TGTGCCTGGACCGGGACAGGGCCCTACGAGCAGTACTTC. Translating gives CAWTGTGPYEQYF.

The table lists this clone with a few counts. The CDR3 sequence: CASSDGQDAYNEQFF. CDR3 DNA: TGTGCCAGCAGTGACGGGCAGGATGCCTACAATGAGCAGTTCTTC. J is TRBJ2-1 and V is TRBV6-4; D is unresolved. From germline, CDR1 is MRHNA and CDR2 SNTAGT. The CDR3 consists of 15 residues. V dropped 2 bases and J dropped 2 bases, with 10 bases sitting between them.

This chain uses TRBV27 with TRBJ2-7; TRBD2 aligns across 16 bases. The CDR3 is made up of 16 amino acids. Trimming removed 9 bases from V and 0 bases from J; junction bases left unmatched: 5. From germline, CDR1 is MNHEY and CDR2 SMNVEV (reference sequence). DNA for the CDR3: TGTGCCAGTACGGGACTAGCGGGAGGGAGCTCCTACGAGCAGTACTTC. It is translated as CASTGLAGGSSYEQYF.

V and J are TRBV7-2 and TRBJ2-1, with 10 bases aligning to TRBD1. CDR3 length equals 15 residues. The V and J ends lost 5 bases and 3 bases, in that order; junction bases with no gene match: 4. Germline V CDR1 and CDR2: SGHTA, FQGNSA. Here the CDR3 reads CASSRDRGLYNEQFF. The DNA of the CDR3 is TGTGCCAGCAGCCGGGACAGGGGACTCTACAATGAGCAGTTCTTC.

The V and J genes are TRBV7-2 and TRBJ2-7, with 7 bases lining up with TRBD2. Germline CDR1 SGHTA, CDR2 FQGNSA. V trimming: 3 bases; J trimming: 4 bases; junction bases outside the gene matches: 12. The CDR3 has 16 residues. CDR3 residues: CASSLLLLAPLYEQYF. As DNA, the CDR3 is TGTGCCAGCAGCTTGTTACTACTAGCGCCCCTATACGAGCAGTACTTC.

This chain uses TRBV7-2 with TRBJ2-1; TRBD2 matches 14 bases. This CDR3 spans 16 amino acids. V lost 1 base to trimming and J lost 9 bases; unmatched junction nucleotides: 5. Per the germline V gene, CDR1 is SGHTA and CDR2 is FQGNSA. CDR3 coding DNA: TGTGCCAGCAGCTTAGGGGGACTAGCGGGAGAGGTTGAGCAGTTCTTC. Its protein is CASSLGGLAGEVEQFF.

CDR3 protein: CASRGWQTNQPQHF. In nucleotides, the CDR3 is TGCGCCAGCAGGGGGTGGCAGACCAATCAGCCCCAGCATTTT. V is TRBV10-2 and J is TRBJ1-5; D unresolved. Germline V gene lookup returns CDR1 WSHSY and CDR2 SAAADI. CDR3 size: 14 residues. V was clipped by 6 bases and J by 3 bases, with 12 bases between them.

The gene calls are TRBV7-3 and TRBJ2-3; maybe TRBD2 (6 bases). V shed 2 bases and J shed 2 bases, with 8 bases lying between them. This CDR3 has 14 amino acids. The V gene's germline CDR1 is SGHTA and CDR2 FQGTGA. CDR3 in DNA: TGTGCCAGCAGCTTATTGGGACTCACAGATACGCAGTATTTT. It translates to CASSLLGLTDTQYF.

The rearrangement links TRBV5-6 to TRBJ2-7; D gene unclear. The CDR3 runs to 15 residues. Trimming shortened V by 1 base and J by 3 bases, and 14 bases separated the two germline ends. CDR1 and CDR2 (germline): SGHDT, YYEEEE. CDR3 nucleotide sequence: TGTGCCAGCAGCTTGCGAGAGTCCTTCATCTACGAGCAGTACTTC. The encoded protein is CASSLRESFIYEQYF. The entire variable domain, with the rest obtained from reference TRBV5-6 and TRBJ2-7, is as follows: DAGVTQSPTHLIKTRGQQVTLRCSPKSGHDTVSWYQQALGQGPQFIFQYYEEEERQRGNFPDRFSGHQFPNYSSELNVNALLLGDSALYLCASSLRESFIYEQYFGPGTRLTVT.

The gene calls are TRBV2 and TRBJ1-2; 7 bases align to TRBD1. J gave up 4 bases and V 3 bases, and 2 bases lay outside the gene matches. Germline CDR1 is SNHLY and CDR2 is FYNNEI. The CDR3 sequence is 13 residues long. As DNA, the CDR3 is TGTGCCAGCAGTGAGCAGGGGGGCTATGGCTACACCTTC. This translates into CASSEQGGYGYTF. Complete variable domain (other parts from reference TRBV2 and TRBJ1-2): EPEVTQTPSHQVTQMGQEVILRCVPISNHLYFYWYRQILGQKVEFLVSFYNNEISEKSEIFDDQFSVERPDGSNFTLKIRSTKLEDSAMYFCASSEQGGYGYTFGSGTRLTVV.

This clone was counted between two and nine times. This chain uses TRBV4-1 with TRBJ2-7; 12 bases line up with TRBD2. Germline trimming cut 4 bases from V and 1 base from J; bases unmatched to any gene: 8. The germline V gene encodes CDR1 MGHRA and CDR2 YSYEKL. The CDR3 spans 17 residues. CDR3 coding DNA: TGCGCCAGCAGCCCCACCCCCGGACTAGCGGGATCCTACGAGCAGTACTTC. It is translated as CASSPTPGLAGSYEQYF.

V usage is TRBV19 and J usage is TRBJ2-5, with TRBD2 matching over 16 bases. Germline V gene sequence: CDR1 LNHDA, CDR2 SQIVND (reference sequence). This CDR3 spans 16 amino acids. Trimming took 5 bases from V and 4 from J; bases not matched to a gene: 4. CDR3 in amino acids: CASSPGTSGRGETQYF. In nucleotides, the CDR3 is TGTGCCAGTAGTCCTGGGACTAGCGGGAGGGGAGAGACCCAGTACTTC.